This T cell receptor (beta chain) was obtained from a study of coeliac disease. In the study overall: Without high-resolution HLA typing, biased TRBV7-2 usage was examined as a proof of principle. Regarding the study as a whole: Of coeliac lamina propria samples, about 55% of the 18 held published gliadin-specific TRB sequences, versus 1 of 6 controls. The authors considered this approach unsuitable for unbiased detection of gliadin-specific T cells.

Repertoires were generated with immunoSEQ multiplex PCR, while TCRdb's copy carries only in-frame clones and drops some. The sample includes thousands of clones, roughly two thirds of them seen just once. This CDR3 spans 14 amino acids. Germline V gene lookup returns CDR1 SGHNT and CDR2 YYREEE (reference sequence). Between the trimmed V and J ends, which lost 4 bases and 5 bases, there was a span of 15 bases. Comment on this clone: Its antigen is still unknown.

Sequencing input: lamina propria lymphocytes from the gut. The chain joins TRBV5-4 to TRBJ2-5; D is possibly TRBD1 (6 bases). The receptor's source is a woman aged 70-85 years with celiac disease. CDR3: CASSPSPQGETQYF. As DNA, the CDR3 is TGTGCCAGCAGCCCTAGCCCTCAGGGGGAGACCCAGTACTTC.